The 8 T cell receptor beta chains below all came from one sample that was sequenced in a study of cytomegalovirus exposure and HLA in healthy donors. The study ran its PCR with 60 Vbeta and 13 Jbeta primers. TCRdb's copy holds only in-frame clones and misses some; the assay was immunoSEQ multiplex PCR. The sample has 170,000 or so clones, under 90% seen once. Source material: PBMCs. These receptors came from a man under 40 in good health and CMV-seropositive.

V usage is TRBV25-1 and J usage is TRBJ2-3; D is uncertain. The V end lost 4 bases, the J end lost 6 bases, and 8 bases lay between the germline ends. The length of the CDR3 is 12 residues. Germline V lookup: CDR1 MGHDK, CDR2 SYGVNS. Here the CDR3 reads CASSAVRDTQYF. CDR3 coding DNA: TGTGCCAGCAGTGCGGTCCGGGATACGCAGTATTTT.

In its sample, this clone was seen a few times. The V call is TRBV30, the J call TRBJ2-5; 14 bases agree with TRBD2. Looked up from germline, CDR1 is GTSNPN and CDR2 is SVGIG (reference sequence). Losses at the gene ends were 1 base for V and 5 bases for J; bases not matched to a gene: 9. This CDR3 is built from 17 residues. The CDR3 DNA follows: TGTGCCTGGAGTGCAAAGACTAGCGGGAGGGCCGGGGAGACCCAGTACTTC. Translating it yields CAWSAKTSGRAGETQYF. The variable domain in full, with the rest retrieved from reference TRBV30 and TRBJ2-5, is SQTIHQWPATLVQPVGSPLSLECTVEGTSNPNLYWYRQAAGRGLQLLFYSVGIGQISSEVPQNLSASRPQDRQFILSSKKLLLSDSGFYLCAWSAKTSGRAGETQYFGPGTRLLVL.

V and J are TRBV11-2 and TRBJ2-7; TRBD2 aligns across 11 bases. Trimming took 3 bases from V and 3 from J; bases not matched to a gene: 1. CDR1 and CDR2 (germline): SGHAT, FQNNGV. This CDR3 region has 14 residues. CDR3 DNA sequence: TGTGCCAGCAGCTTGGGGACTAGCGGCTACGAGCAGTACTTC. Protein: CASSLGTSGYEQYF.

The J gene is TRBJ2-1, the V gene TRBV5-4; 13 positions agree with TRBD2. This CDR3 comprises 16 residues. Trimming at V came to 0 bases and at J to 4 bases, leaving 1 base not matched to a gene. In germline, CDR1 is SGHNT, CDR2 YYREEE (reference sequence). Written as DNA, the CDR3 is TGTGCCAGCAGCTTGGAACTAGCGGGAGGGTACAATGAGCAGTTCTTC. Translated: CASSLELAGGYNEQFF.

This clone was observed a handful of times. The CDR3 DNA reads TGTGCCAGCAGCGCCGGACTAGCGGGGAGCTCCTACGAGCAGTACTTC. This codes for CASSAGLAGSSYEQYF. The V gene is TRBV5-4, the J gene TRBJ2-7, with 12 bases lining up with TRBD2. The V gene end was trimmed by 4 bases and the J gene end by 0 bases; junction bases not matched to a gene: 5. The germline CDR1 and CDR2 sequences are SGHNT and YYREEE (reference sequence). There are 16 residues in the CDR3.

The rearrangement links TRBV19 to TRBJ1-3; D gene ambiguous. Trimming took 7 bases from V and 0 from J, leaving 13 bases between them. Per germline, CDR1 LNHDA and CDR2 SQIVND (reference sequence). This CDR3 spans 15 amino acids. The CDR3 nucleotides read TGTGCCAGTACCCGGACTTACTCCTCTGGAAACACCATATATTTT. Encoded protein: CASTRTYSSGNTIYF. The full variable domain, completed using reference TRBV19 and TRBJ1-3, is DGGITQSPKYLFRKEGQNVTLSCEQNLNHDAMYWYRQDPGQGLRLIYYSQIVNDFQKGDIAEGYSVSREKKESFPLTVTSAQKNPTAFYLCASTRTYSSGNTIYFGEGSWLTVV.

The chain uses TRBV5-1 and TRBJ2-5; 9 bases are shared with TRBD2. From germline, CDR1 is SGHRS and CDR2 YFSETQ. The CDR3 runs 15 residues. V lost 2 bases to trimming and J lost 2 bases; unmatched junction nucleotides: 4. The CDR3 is CASSLVAGEQETQYF. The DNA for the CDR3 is TGCGCCAGCAGCTTAGTAGCGGGGGAACAAGAGACCCAGTACTTC. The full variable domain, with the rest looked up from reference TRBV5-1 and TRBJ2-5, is KAGVTQTPRYLIKTRGQQVTLSCSPISGHRSVSWYQQTPGQGLQFLFEYFSETQRNKGNFPGRFSGRQFSNSRSEMNVSTLELGDSALYLCASSLVAGEQETQYFGPGTRLLVL.

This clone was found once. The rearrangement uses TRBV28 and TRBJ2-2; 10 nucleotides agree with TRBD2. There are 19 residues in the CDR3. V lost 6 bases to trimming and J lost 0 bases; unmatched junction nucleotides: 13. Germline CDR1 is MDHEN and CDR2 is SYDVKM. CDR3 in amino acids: CASRQGLAGVYPNTGELFF. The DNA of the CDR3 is TGTGCCAGCAGACAGGGCCTAGCGGGAGTATACCCGAACACCGGGGAGCTGTTTTTT.